This TCR beta chain was identified during a study of OX40 agonist ivuxolimab in advanced cancers. General study findings and limits: The study found among the lowest clonal expansion in partial responders at 0.1-3.0 mg/kg.

Assay used: immunoSEQ multiplex PCR; TCRdb lists only in-frame clones, some missing. This sample has about 82,000 clones, with roughly 90% found just once. Of note for this clone: Its antigen is unknown.

This clonotype originated in an adult with an advanced solid tumor such as melanoma, head and neck, liver or kidney cancer. Sequencing was performed on CD4+ or CD8+ T cells sorted from blood, taken in a trial of the OX40 agonist ivuxolimab.

The CDR3: CASRKDTLNSPLHF. CDR3 DNA: TGTGCCAGCAGAAAGGACACCCTGAATTCACCCCTCCACTTT. The rearrangement joins TRBV27 to TRBJ1-6; weak D call: TRBD1 (5 bases). From germline, CDR1 is MNHEY and CDR2 SMNVEV (reference sequence). The V and J ends lost 6 bases and 7 bases respectively, with 13 bases between them. The CDR3 is made up of 14 amino acids.